The clone carrying this TCR beta chain appeared a few times. Germline V lookup: CDR1 SGDLS, CDR2 YYNGEE. V lost 0 bases and J 4 bases, leaving 7 bases between the germline ends. The CDR3 sequence is 13 residues long. Generated by immunoSEQ multiplex PCR, the TCRdb table keeps only in-frame clones and is missing some. Of over 100,000 clones listed, approximately 88% were seen once; the top ten hold around 3.4%. The record originates from a study of control samples from healthy donors and cancer patients. The chain carries TRBV9 and TRBJ1-2, with D unclear. Sequenced: blood. The clonotype originates from a man aged 35 to 55 in good health. CDR3 sequence (DNA): TGTGCCAGCAGCGTAGATCTCGGCTATGGCTACACCTTC. It codes for CASSVDLGYGYTF.